This T cell receptor (beta chain) was captured in a study of regulatory and conventional T cells in RAG deficiency. Findings and caveats of the study: Shannon entropy was markedly lower and Simpson indices higher in RAG-deficient patients than control T-cell subsets. Shorter CDR3s in all patient subsets; >75% Treg-Tconv overlap in Omenn. Compared with controls, unique Treg TCR beta sequences dropped roughly 100-fold in Omenn syndrome and CID/AS.

Between the trimmed V and J ends, which lost 5 bases and 3 bases, there was a span of 4 bases. Per the germline V gene, CDR1 is MNHEY and CDR2 is SMNVEV (reference sequence). The CDR3 consists of 12 residues. Blood CD4+ CD25-low CD127-high conventional T cells supplied the genomic DNA template. Sequencing used immunoSEQ multiplex PCR; TCRdb keeps in-frame clones, though not all of them. The repertoire holds approximately 48,000 clones, approximately 90% seen once, with roughly 0.51% in the top ten. Of note for this clone: Its specificity is not known.

These data also formed part of another study, on regulatory T cells. This second report adds: Primers: 52 TRBV forward and 13 TRBJ reverse. Regulatory T cells showed the strongest V-J pair restriction and V/J gene skewing among patient repertoires.

Sequencing was performed on CD4+ effector T cells sorted from blood. This sequence joins TRBV27 and TRBJ1-4; D ambiguous. This clonotype originated in a human donor in good health. DNA for the CDR3: TGTGCCAGCAGTCCCCCTAATGAAAAACTGTTTTTT. Residues: CASSPPNEKLFF.